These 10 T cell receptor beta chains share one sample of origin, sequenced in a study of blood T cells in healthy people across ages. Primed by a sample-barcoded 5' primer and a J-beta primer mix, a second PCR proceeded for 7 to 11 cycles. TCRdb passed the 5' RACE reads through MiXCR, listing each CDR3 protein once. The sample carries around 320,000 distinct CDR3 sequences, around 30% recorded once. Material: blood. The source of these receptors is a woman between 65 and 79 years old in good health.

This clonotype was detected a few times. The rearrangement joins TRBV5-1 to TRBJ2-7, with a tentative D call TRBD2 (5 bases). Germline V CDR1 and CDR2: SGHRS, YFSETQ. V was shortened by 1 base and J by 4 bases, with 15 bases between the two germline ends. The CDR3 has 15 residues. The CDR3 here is CASSLFGVGVYEQYF. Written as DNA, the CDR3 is TGCGCCAGCAGCTTGTTTGGAGTCGGGGTATACGAGCAGTACTTC.

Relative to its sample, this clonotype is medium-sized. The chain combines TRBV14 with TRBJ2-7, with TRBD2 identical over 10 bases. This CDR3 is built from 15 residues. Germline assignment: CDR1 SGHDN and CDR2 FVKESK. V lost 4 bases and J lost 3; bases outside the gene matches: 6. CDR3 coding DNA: TGTGCCAGCAGCCTCTCTAGCGGGAGCTTCTACGAGCAGTACTTC. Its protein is CASSLSSGSFYEQYF. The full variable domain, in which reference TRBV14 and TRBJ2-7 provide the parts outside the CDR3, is EAGVTQFPSHSVIEKGQTVTLRCDPISGHDNLYWYRRVMGKEIKFLLHFVKESKQDESGMPNNRFLAERTGGTYSTLKVQPAELEDSGVYFCASSLSSGSFYEQYFGPGTRLTVT.

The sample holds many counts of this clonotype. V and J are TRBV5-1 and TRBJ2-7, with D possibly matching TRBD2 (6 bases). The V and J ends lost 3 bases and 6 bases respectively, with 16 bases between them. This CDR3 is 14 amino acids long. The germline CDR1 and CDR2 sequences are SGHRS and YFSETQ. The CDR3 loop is CASSSQYAGGEQYF. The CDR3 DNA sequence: TGCGCCAGCAGCTCCCAATATGCCGGGGGCGAGCAGTACTTC.

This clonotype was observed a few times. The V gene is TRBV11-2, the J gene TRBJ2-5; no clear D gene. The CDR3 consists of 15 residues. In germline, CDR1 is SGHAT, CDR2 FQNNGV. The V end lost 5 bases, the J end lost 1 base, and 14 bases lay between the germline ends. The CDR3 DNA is TGTGCCAGCAGCCCTCGCGGACGGCCCCAAGAGACCCAGTACTTC. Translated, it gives CASSPRGRPQETQYF.

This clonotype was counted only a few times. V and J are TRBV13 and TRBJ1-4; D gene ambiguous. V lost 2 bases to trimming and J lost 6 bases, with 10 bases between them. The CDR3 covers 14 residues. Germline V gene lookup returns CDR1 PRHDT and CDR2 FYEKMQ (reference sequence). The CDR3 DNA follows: TGTGCCAGCAGCTTACGGACTGTAGATGAAAAACTGTTTTTT. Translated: CASSLRTVDEKLFF.

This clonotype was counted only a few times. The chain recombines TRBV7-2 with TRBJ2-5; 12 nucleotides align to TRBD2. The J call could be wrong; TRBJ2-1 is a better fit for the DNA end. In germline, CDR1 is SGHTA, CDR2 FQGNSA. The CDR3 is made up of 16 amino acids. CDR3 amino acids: CASSLAGLAGINEQFF. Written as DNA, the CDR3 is TGTGCCAGCAGCTTAGCAGGACTAGCGGGAATAAATGAGCAGTTCTTC.

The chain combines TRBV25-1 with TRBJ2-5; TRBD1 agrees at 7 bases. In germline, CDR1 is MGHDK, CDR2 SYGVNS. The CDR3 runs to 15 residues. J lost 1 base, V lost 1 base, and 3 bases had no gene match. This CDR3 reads CASSESGQPQETQYF. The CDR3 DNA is TGTGCCAGCAGTGAATCGGGACAGCCCCAAGAGACCCAGTACTTC.

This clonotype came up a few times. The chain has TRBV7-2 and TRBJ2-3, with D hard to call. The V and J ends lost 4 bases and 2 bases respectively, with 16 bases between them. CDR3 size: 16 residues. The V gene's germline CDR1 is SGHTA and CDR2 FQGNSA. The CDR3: CASSSAPGLLTDTQYF. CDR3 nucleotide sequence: TGTGCCAGCAGCTCTGCCCCGGGCCTGCTCACAGATACGCAGTATTTT. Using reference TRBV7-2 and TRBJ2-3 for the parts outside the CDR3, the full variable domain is GAGVSQSPSNKVTEKGKDVELRCDPISGHTALYWYRQSLGQGLEFLIYFQGNSAPDKSGLPSDRFSAERTGGSVSTLTIQRTQQEDSAVYLCASSSAPGLLTDTQYFGPGTRLTVL.

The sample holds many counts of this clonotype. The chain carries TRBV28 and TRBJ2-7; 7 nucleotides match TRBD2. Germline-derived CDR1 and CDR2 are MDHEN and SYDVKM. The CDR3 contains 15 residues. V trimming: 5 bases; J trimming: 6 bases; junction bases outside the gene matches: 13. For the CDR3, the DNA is TGTGCCAGCAGTCTCTATCGGGGGGAAGGGTCCGAGCAGTACTTC. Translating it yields CASSLYRGEGSEQYF.

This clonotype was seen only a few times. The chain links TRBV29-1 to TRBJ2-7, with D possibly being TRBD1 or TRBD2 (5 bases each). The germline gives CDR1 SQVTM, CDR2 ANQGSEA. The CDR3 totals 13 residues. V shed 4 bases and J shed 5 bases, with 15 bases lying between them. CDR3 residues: CSVVSSGTNEQYF. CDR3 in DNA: TGCAGCGTTGTATCATCGGGGACCAACGAGCAGTACTTC.